These T cell receptor beta chains were read from a single sample in a study of blood T cells in healthy people across ages. One entry per CDR3 protein, called by TCRdb with MiXCR from the 5' RACE reads. This table has some 860,000 distinct CDR3 sequences, around three fifths appearing once. Material for sequencing was blood. The source of these receptors is a man aged 35 to 55 in good health. CDR3s include the opening cysteine and the closing phenylalanine or tryptophan. A D gene is named only where the DNA matches it firmly. Size values are once, few and many counts, or a class for expanded clones, and some rows have none.

CDR3 protein,CDR3 DNA,clone size,V gene,J gene,D gene
CASSDGTSNTEAFF,TGTGCCAGCAGCGACGGGACGTCGAACACTGAAGCTTTCTTT,-,TRBV9,TRBJ1-1,-
CSARDRVRADTQYF,TGCAGTGCTAGGGACAGGGTTCGGGCAGATACGCAGTATTTT,-,TRBV20-1,TRBJ2-3,TRBD1
CASSQVGTTWDTEAFF,TGTGCCAGCAGCCAAGTAGGGACAACCTGGGACACTGAAGCTTTCTTT,once,TRBV14,TRBJ1-1,-
CASSFGEVYEQYF,TGTGCCAGCAGTTTTGGGGAGGTCTACGAGCAGTACTTC,-,TRBV28,TRBJ2-7,-
CASSQGGLAGSYEQYF,TGCGCCAGCAGCCAAGGGGGACTAGCGGGGAGCTACGAGCAGTACTTC,many,TRBV4-1,TRBJ2-7,TRBD2
CASSQDPGPRYEQYF,TGTGCCAGCAGCCAAGATCCGGGACCAAGGTACGAGCAGTACTTC,few,TRBV4-2,TRBJ2-7,-
CASSQGRGPNNEQFF,TGTGCCAGCAGCCAAGGCAGGGGGCCAAACAATGAGCAGTTCTTC,few,TRBV14,TRBJ2-1,TRBD1
CASSASGGPYEQYF,TGTGCCAGCAGTGCTAGCGGGGGACCCTACGAGCAGTACTTC,many,TRBV25-1,TRBJ2-7,TRBD2
CASELPSGGTYEQYF,TGTGCCAGCGAACTCCCTAGCGGGGGGACGTACGAGCAGTACTTC,-,TRBV5-6,TRBJ2-7,TRBD2
CASSFGGLALTDTQYF,TGTGCCAGCAGCTTCGGAGGACTAGCCCTCACAGATACGCAGTATTTT,few,TRBV7-9,TRBJ2-3,TRBD2
CSVVGSGRSYNEQFF,TGCAGCGTTGTTGGTAGCGGGAGGTCATACAATGAGCAGTTCTTC,-,TRBV29-1,TRBJ2-1,TRBD2
CASSYQGMGEKLFF,TGTGCCAGCAGCTACCAGGGGATGGGAGAAAAACTGTTTTTT,few,TRBV27,TRBJ1-4,-
CASSGLVGTGELFF,TGTGCCAGCAGTGGCCTAGTGGGGACCGGGGAGCTGTTTTTT,-,TRBV2,TRBJ2-2,-
CASSQASVETQYF,TGTGCCAGCAGCCAAGCTAGTGTGGAGACGCAGTATTTT,-,TRBV3-1,TRBJ2-3,-
CSVSGGNYGYTF,TGCAGCGTTTCAGGGGGCAACTATGGCTACACCTTC,few,TRBV29-1,TRBJ1-2,TRBD1
CASSQVIRDDEQFF,TGCGCCAGCAGCCAAGTTATCCGGGACGACGAGCAGTTCTTC,-,TRBV4-1,TRBJ2-1,-
CASSQGHGLDYEQYF,TGCGCCAGCAGCCAAGGCCACGGGCTAGACTACGAGCAGTACTTC,few,TRBV4-3,TRBJ2-7,-
CASSPRFGSLNEKLFF,TGTGCCAGCAGTCCTCGGTTTGGGAGTCTCAATGAAAAACTGTTTTTT,-,TRBV28,TRBJ1-4,-
CASSDPGQRLEPTDTQYF,TGTGCCAGCAGTGATCCGGGACAAAGACTAGAGCCGACAGATACGCAGTATTTT,-,TRBV25-1,TRBJ2-3,-
CASSVGPGGADTQYF,TGTGCCAGCAGCGTAGGACCGGGAGGGGCAGATACGCAGTATTTT,-,TRBV9,TRBJ2-3,TRBD2
CASSRTAGTNYGYTF,TGTGCCAGCAGCCGGACTGCAGGTACTAACTATGGCTACACCTTC,once,TRBV6-2/TRBV6-3,TRBJ1-2,-
CSAPHRSAYNEQFF,TGCAGTGCTCCCCATCGTTCGGCCTACAATGAGCAGTTCTTC,-,TRBV20-1,TRBJ2-1,-
CASSGDLILGYTF,TGTGCCAGCAGTGGGGACCTGATTCTCGGCTACACCTTC,-,TRBV12-3/TRBV12-4,TRBJ1-2,-
CASIAGSYNEQFF,TGTGCCAGCATAGCGGGGAGCTACAATGAGCAGTTCTTC,-,TRBV28,TRBJ2-1,TRBD2
CSVSRDNVLTGELFF,TGCAGCGTTTCCCGGGACAACGTTCTTACCGGGGAGCTGTTTTTT,-,TRBV29-1,TRBJ2-2,-
CASSHSLTGTSYGYTF,TGTGCCAGCAGCCACTCCCTGACCGGGACATCATATGGCTACACCTTC,-,TRBV7-6,TRBJ1-2,-
CASSRLPRRGIEPQHF,TGTGCCAGCAGCCGGCTCCCTCGTCGGGGAATTGAGCCCCAGCATTTT,-,TRBV7-8,TRBJ1-5,-
CASTIRDSSNEQYF,TGTGCCAGCACCATTAGGGATAGTTCGAATGAGCAGTACTTC,-,TRBV11-3,TRBJ2-5,-
CASSQEYPRGQGPPDEQYF,TGCGCCAGCAGCCAAGAATATCCACGGGGACAGGGGCCTCCTGACGAGCAGTACTTC,-,TRBV4-3,TRBJ2-7,TRBD1
CAWTPGPDYGYTF,TGTGCCTGGACCCCGGGGCCTGACTATGGCTACACCTTC,-,TRBV30,TRBJ1-2,-
CASSDPTSGSTDTQYF,TGTGCCAGCAGTGACCCGACTAGCGGGAGCACAGATACGCAGTATTTT,-,TRBV2,TRBJ2-3,TRBD2
CSARGGLETQYF,TGCAGTGCTAGAGGGGGGTTAGAGACCCAGTACTTC,few,TRBV20-1,TRBJ2-5,-
CASSPPGANTDTQYF,TGTGCCAGCAGTCCCCCAGGGGCCAACACAGATACGCAGTATTTT,-,TRBV28,TRBJ2-3,-
CASTSSGTGMLPRETQYF,TGTGCCAGCACCTCGTCCGGGACAGGGATGCTCCCTCGAGAGACCCAGTACTTC,-,TRBV27,TRBJ2-5,TRBD1
CSVSLVVPYEQYF,TGCAGCGTTTCGTTGGTAGTCCCCTACGAGCAGTACTTC,few,TRBV29-1,TRBJ2-7,-
CASSLENRGNEQYF,TGCGCCAGCAGCTTGGAGAACAGGGGTAATGAGCAGTACTTC,-,TRBV5-1,TRBJ2-7,TRBD1
CAISSGAYEQYF,TGTGCCATCAGTTCCGGAGCCTACGAGCAGTACTTC,few,TRBV10-3,TRBJ2-7,-
CSAPMDREDYGYTF,TGCAGTGCTCCAATGGACAGGGAGGACTATGGCTACACCTTC,-,TRBV20-1,TRBJ1-2,TRBD1